This entry describes one T cell receptor (beta chain). The antigen this receptor binds is unknown. Per-nucleotide qualities are absent, and no much larger clonotype sits a single base away. Library construction relied on 5' RACE. For sequencing, an Illumina HiSeq 2500 was employed. A second PCR of roughly 7 to 12 cycles was run with a J-beta primer mix and a sample-barcoded 5' primer. Each TCR beta cDNA molecule received a unique molecular identifier from a template-switch 5' adaptor carrying 12 random nucleotides. Each sample yielded at least 2.5 million CDR3-containing paired-end reads. All of the RNA was converted into first-strand cDNA using the Mint cDNA synthesis kit, with a TRBC-specific oligonucleotide serving as the primer. Following uracil-DNA glycosylase treatment, a first 18-cycle PCR with universal primers M1SS and BC2_uni_R was performed on all cDNA. On the authors' methods: For normalization, 1 million high-quality reads were randomly selected from each sample, with every read carrying a distinct molecular identifier. Reads sharing molecular identifiers were discarded rather than binned into consensus sequences. MiTCR, run with a Q25 quality threshold and the strictest error-elimination algorithm, handled CDR3 identification, clonotype clustering and error correction. Lower-bound total TCR beta diversity was estimated with a nonparametric unseen species model using Euler transformation. The public reads were reanalyzed by TCRdb: fastp trimming at Q25, MiXCR alignment, in-frame beta chains only. Every CDR3 protein is listed once, alongside the most common genes and DNA of its rows. The V and J calls were determined by TCRdb, not by the authors. Across this sample there are about 650,000 distinct CDR3 sequences, with approximately 52% seen only once. The ten largest account for approximately 13% of the sample.

The sample comes from a study of blood T cells in healthy people across ages (dated by TCRdb to between 2015 and 2016). About the investigation overall: In model experiments, roughly one uniquely barcoded TCR beta cDNA molecule per two T cells was captured by template switching. The donors were split into four age groups: young (average around 15 years), middle-aged (roughly 40), aged (roughly 60) and long-lived (roughly 77). Using deep sequencing normalized with unique cDNA molecular identifiers, the study measured how TCR beta repertoire diversity changes with age. Two additional independent replicas of 1 million unique cDNA reads from the same blood draw were analyzed for two donors (one aged 18 to 30 and one aged 80 or older). Donors of different ages were randomly distributed across sequencing lanes to avoid experimental bias. The paper as a whole reports these results and caveats: Estimates of total diversity from one million sequenced T cells were regarded as lower bounds and underestimates. Because profiling used bulk unsorted PBMCs, naive and antigen-experienced compartments could not be compared conclusively. Because donor CMV infection status was unknown, age-related changes in expanded clonotypes were potentially confounded. Observed TCR beta diversity per million T cells fell roughly linearly with age, and a significant reduction was already apparent by age roughly 40. Observed TCR beta diversity correlated strongly with the percentage of naive T cells measured by flow cytometry. Compared with the aged group, more naive CD4+ T cells, fewer expanded clones and increased TCR diversity were shown by the long-lived group, suggesting age selection.

CDR1 and CDR2, per the germline V gene, are MNHEY and SVGAGI. CDR3 length: 15 amino acids, cysteine to phenylalanine. Kept here is only the CDR3 DNA, which spans 45 bases and is read in frame from base 1. Cut back by 2 bases and 4 bases, the V and J ends lie 9 bases apart. Systemically healthy Caucasian individuals from Russia, over 30 in total and aged roughly 6 to 100 years, were included as donors. Ten milliliters of peripheral blood were drawn from each donor into EDTA-treated Vacutainer tubes. Ficoll-Paque density-gradient centrifugation was used to isolate PBMCs, with at least 6.5 million per sample. Total RNA, at least 6 micrograms per sample, was extracted from PBMCs with Trizol reagent. Naive CD45RAhigh/CD27high T cell percentages were measured by flow cytometry on a PBMC aliquot from every donor.

Sequenced sample: blood. The chain was built from TRBV6-5 and TRBJ2-6, with no confidently assigned D gene. The sequence derives from an elderly woman in good health. The base sequence is TGTGCCAGCAGTTACGTCGTAGCCGGGGCCAACGTCCTGACTTTC. Its translation reads: CASSYVVAGANVLTF.